This T cell receptor (beta chain) was captured by sequencing in a study of blood T cell repertoires in COVID-19. Libraries were prepared by immunoSEQ multiplex PCR; TCRdb keeps only in-frame clonotypes and omits some of them. The sample contains a few hundred thousand clones, more than 75% of which appear only once. The CDR3 has 13 amino acids. CDR1 is SGHDT, CDR2 YYEEEE, per germline. Trimming removed 3 bases at V and 4 bases at J, with 10 bases between. Material: PBMCs or T cells enriched from blood (not recorded which). This clonotype originated in a woman in her 40s with acute COVID-19. This sequence joins TRBV5-6 and TRBJ1-2, with D hard to call. CDR3 nucleotides: TGTGCCAGCAGCTCAAGCGTGCCCTATGGCTACACCTTC. This encodes CASSSSVPYGYTF.